This is a list of T cell receptor beta chains from one sample in a study of Ad26.COV2.S vaccination and SARS-CoV-2 variants. Assay: immunoSEQ multiplex PCR; the TCRdb copy retains only in-frame clones and omits some. Here the sample spans over 110,000 clones, approximately 90% being singletons. The source was peripheral blood, collected after recovery from COVID-19. Receptors originate from a human donor who had recovered from COVID-19. Each CDR3 is given with its conserved first and last residue. Each record gives: clone size, V gene, D gene, J gene, CDR3 protein, CDR3 DNA. A D gene is named only where the DNA matches it firmly. For some rows the clone size is stated as once, few or many, or as a class when expanded; others skip it.

-,TRBV5-4,-,TRBJ2-2,CASSTTVSGELFF,TGTGCCAGCAGTACGACAGTTTCGGGGGAGCTGTTTTTT
once,TRBV28,-,TRBJ1-2,CASSLSGRHYGYTF,TGTGCCAGCAGTTTATCAGGACGGCACTATGGCTACACCTTC
-,TRBV11-2,TRBD1,TRBJ2-7,CASSLSQGAHEQYF,TGTGCCAGCAGCTTAAGTCAGGGGGCCCACGAGCAGTACTTC
-,TRBV28,-,TRBJ1-4,CASSTTGRLREKLFF,TGTGCCAGCAGCACCACAGGGAGATTGAGGGAAAAACTGTTTTTT
-,TRBV2,-,TRBJ2-5,CASSLVWETQYF,TGTGCCAGCAGTTTGGTCTGGGAGACCCAGTACTTC
-,TRBV25-1,-,TRBJ1-5,CASSGPYSNQPQHF,TGTGCCAGCAGTGGACCCTATAGCAATCAGCCCCAGCATTTT
-,TRBV6-8,TRBD2,TRBJ2-1,CASRPHGLAGNNEQFF,TGTGCCAGCAGGCCCCACGGACTAGCGGGGAACAATGAGCAGTTCTTC
-,TRBV7-2,-,TRBJ2-2,CASSSNTGELFF,TGTGCCAGCAGCTCGAACACCGGGGAGCTGTTTTTT
-,TRBV3-1/TRBV3-2,-,TRBJ1-1,CASSPPWGKNTEAFF,TGTGCCAGCAGCCCTCCTTGGGGGAAGAACACTGAAGCTTTCTTT
-,TRBV11-2,-,TRBJ2-5,CASSKGIKETQYF,TGTGCCAGCAGCAAGGGAATCAAGGAGACCCAGTACTTC
-,TRBV2,-,TRBJ1-5,CASSEGQTKGQPQHF,TGTGCCAGCAGTGAAGGACAGACTAAGGGGCAGCCCCAGCATTTT
-,TRBV5-1,TRBD2,TRBJ2-2,CASSLDGTSGMNTGELFF,TGCGCCAGCAGCTTGGATGGGACTAGCGGGATGAACACCGGGGAGCTGTTTTTT
-,TRBV4-3,TRBD2,TRBJ2-1,CASSQGRGGAGVGSRQFF,TGCGCCAGCAGCCAAGGACGCGGGGGGGCCGGTGTAGGTTCTCGCCAGTTCTTC
-,TRBV5-4,-,TRBJ1-6,CASSLGRARKDSPLHF,TGTGCCAGCAGCCTCGGTCGGGCACGGAAGGATTCACCCCTCCACTTT
-,TRBV7-9,-,TRBJ2-7,CASSLAGPGNYEQYF,TGTGCCAGCAGCTTAGCCGGCCCAGGGAACTACGAGCAGTACTTC
-,TRBV5-1,-,TRBJ2-3,CASRGQATDTQYF,TGCGCCAGCAGAGGGCAGGCCACAGATACGCAGTATTTT
few,TRBV5-8,TRBD1,TRBJ2-7,CASSSGGEQYF,TGTGCCAGCAGCTCAGGGGGCGAGCAGTACTTC